This entry features one TCR beta chain sequence. Its antigen remains unknown. Measured with immunoSEQ multiplex PCR; TCRdb has only the in-frame clones, and not every one. This table holds around 150,000 clones, 90% found once. Germline values: CDR1 SEHNR, CDR2 FQNEAQ (reference sequence). V lost 5 bases to trimming and J lost 3 bases, with 22 bases between them. The CDR3 contains 17 residues. These data come from a study of T cell responses to AZD1222 COVID-19 vaccine. Whole-study findings and limits: A mostly white British donor set with more females was recruited, and clonal diversity was possibly underestimated.

Source: peripheral blood, taken on day 0 of AZD1222 vaccination. The clonotype was recovered from an adult in good health. This chain joins TRBV7-9 and TRBJ1-2; D possibly corresponds to TRBD1 (5 bases). CDR3 sequence reads: CASSPNNPLWGDYGYTF. For the CDR3, the DNA is TGTGCCAGCAGCCCCAATAACCCCCTGTGGGGCGACTATGGCTACACCTTC.